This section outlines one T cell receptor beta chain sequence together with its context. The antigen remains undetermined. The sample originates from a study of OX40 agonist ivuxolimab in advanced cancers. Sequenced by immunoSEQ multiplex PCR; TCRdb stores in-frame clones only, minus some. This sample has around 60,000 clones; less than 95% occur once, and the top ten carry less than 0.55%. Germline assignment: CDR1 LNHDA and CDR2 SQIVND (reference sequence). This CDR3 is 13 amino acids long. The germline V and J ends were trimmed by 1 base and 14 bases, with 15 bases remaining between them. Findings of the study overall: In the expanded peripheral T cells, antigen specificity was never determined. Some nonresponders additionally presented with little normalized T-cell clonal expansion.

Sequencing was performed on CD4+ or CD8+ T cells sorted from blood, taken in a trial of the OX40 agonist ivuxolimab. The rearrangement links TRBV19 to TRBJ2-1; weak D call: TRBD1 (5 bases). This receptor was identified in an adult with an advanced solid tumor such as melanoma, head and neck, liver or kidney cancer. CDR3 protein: CASSIAGSGKEFF. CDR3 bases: TGTGCCAGTAGTATAGCCGGCTCAGGGAAGGAGTTCTTC.